These 2 T cell receptor beta chains share one sample of origin, sequenced in a study of shared clonotypes between healthy human individuals. TCRdb keeps only in-frame clones here, not all; method: immunoSEQ multiplex PCR. The sample has fewer than 800,000 clones, about 90% seen once. Only CD45RO-negative cells positively selected for CCR7 counted as naive CD8 cells, so terminally differentiated effector memory CD45RA+ cells were excluded. Input material: naive CD8+ T cells sorted from blood. Receptor source: a young man in good health.

J is TRBJ1-1 and V is TRBV9; 9 nucleotides match TRBD1. Germline trimming cut 3 bases from V and 4 bases from J; bases unmatched to any gene: 4. The CDR3 is 14 residues long. Germline values: CDR1 SGDLS, CDR2 YYNGEE. CDR3 nucleotide sequence: TGTGCCAGCAGCGGCTGGGACAGGGCCACTGAAGCTTTCTTT. It specifies CASSGWDRATEAFF.

The V and J genes are TRBV6-6 and TRBJ2-7; no firm D call. The CDR3 totals 14 residues. Trimming took off 10 bases at V and 2 bases at J, with 18 bases between the two ends. CDR1 is MNHNY and CDR2 is SVGAGI in the germline V gene (reference sequence). The chain's CDR3 is CATARTLKPYEQYF. Here the CDR3 DNA reads TGTGCCACCGCCCGGACCTTAAAACCCTACGAGCAGTACTTC.